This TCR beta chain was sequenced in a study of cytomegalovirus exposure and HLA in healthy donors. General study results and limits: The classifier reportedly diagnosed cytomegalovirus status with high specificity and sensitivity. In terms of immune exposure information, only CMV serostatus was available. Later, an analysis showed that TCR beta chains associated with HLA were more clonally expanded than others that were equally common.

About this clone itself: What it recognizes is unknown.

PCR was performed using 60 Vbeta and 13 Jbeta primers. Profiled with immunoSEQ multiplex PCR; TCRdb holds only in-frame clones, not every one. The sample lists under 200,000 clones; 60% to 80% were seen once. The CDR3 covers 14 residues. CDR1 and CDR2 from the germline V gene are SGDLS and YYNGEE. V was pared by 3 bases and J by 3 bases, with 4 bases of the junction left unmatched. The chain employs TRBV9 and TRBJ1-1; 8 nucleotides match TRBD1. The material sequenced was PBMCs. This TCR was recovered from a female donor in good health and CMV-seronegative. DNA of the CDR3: TGTGCCAGCAGCGCGCAGGGGGCGGACACTGAAGCTTTCTTT. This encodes CASSAQGADTEAFF.